The 19 T cell receptor beta chains listed next were all sequenced from one sample in a study of early T cells in non-severe SARS-CoV-2 infection (dated by TCRdb to 2020 to 2022). The receptor library was made with 5' RACE. Sequencing relied on a NextSeq 500. TCRdb reran the public reads through fastp at Q25 and MiXCR, keeping productive beta chains. Records with the same CDR3 protein are collapsed into one entry carrying the most frequent genes and DNA. For this sample there are tens of thousands of distinct CDR3 sequences; 8% to 10% appear just once. The ten largest clones represent 9.5% to 15% of the sample. The specimen was whole blood. The receptors here all came from an adult who was a healthcare worker with PCR-confirmed SARS-CoV-2 infection or an uninfected control (not recorded which).

The chain is built from TRBV20-1 and TRBJ2-7; D is perhaps TRBD1 or TRBD2 (5 bases each). Trimming left V 5 bases short and J 4 bases short, with 12 bases between. Germline CDR1 is DFQATT and CDR2 is SNEGSKA (reference sequence). The CDR3 covers 12 residues. Here the CDR3 DNA reads TGCAGTGCTCCAACGGGGCCGTACGAGCAGTACTTC. Protein sequence: CSAPTGPYEQYF.

The sample holds many counts of this clonotype. This chain uses TRBV6-5 with TRBJ2-7, with 8 bases aligning to TRBD1. The CDR3 has 14 residues. Germline CDR1 and CDR2: MNHEY and SVGAGI. V was pared by 5 bases and J by 2 bases, with 5 bases of the junction left unmatched. CDR3: CASSKDRATYEQYF. In nucleotides, the CDR3 is TGTGCCAGCAGTAAGGACAGGGCGACCTACGAGCAGTACTTC.

This clonotype was seen ten or more times. V gene TRBV20-1 combines with J gene TRBJ1-6; D is perhaps TRBD1 (5 bases). The CDR3 length is 13 residues. V lost 5 bases and J lost 7, with 12 bases in between. The germline CDR1 and CDR2 sequences are DFQATT and SNEGSKA (reference sequence). The CDR3 region is CSAWGGTNSPLHF. The CDR3, as DNA: TGCAGTGCTTGGGGGGGGACCAATTCACCCCTCCACTTT.

This clonotype has at least ten counts. DNA for the CDR3: TGTGCCAGCAGCCCCTCCGGGAGGGGGGGGGCCTTCCAGGGCACAGATACGCAGTATTTT. It translates to CASSPSGRGGAFQGTDTQYF. The chain is built from TRBV7-3 and TRBJ2-3; TRBD2 matches 8 bases. V gave up 5 bases and J gave up 1 base; unmatched junction bases: 20. Germline CDR1 reads SGHTA; CDR2 reads FQGTGA. This CDR3 contains 20 residues.

This clonotype was observed at least ten times. The chain couples TRBV6-2 or TRBV6-3 to TRBJ2-7; 13 bases line up with TRBD2. The CDR3 has 18 amino acids. Trimming removed 6 bases from V and 7 bases from J; junction bases left unmatched: 18. The germline V gene has CDR1 MNHEY and CDR2 SVGEGT. In nucleotides, the CDR3 is TGTGCCAGCAGCCCCCCGAGACTAGCGGGGGGCCGGATTGTAGAGCAGTACTTC. Its protein product is CASSPPRLAGGRIVEQYF.

The table lists this clonotype with many counts. The J gene is TRBJ1-4, the V gene TRBV12-3 or TRBV12-4, with 9 bases matching TRBD1. There are 15 residues in the CDR3. V lost 6 bases and J lost 7; bases outside the gene matches: 9. The CDR3 region has the DNA TGTGCCAGCAGCGCGGGACAGGGAGTCCGTGAAAAACTGTTTTTT. Its protein is CASSAGQGVREKLFF.

The CDR3 reads CSATTSGGISSTDTQYF. The CDR3 region has the DNA TGCAGTGCTACCACTAGCGGGGGGATTTCTAGCACAGATACGCAGTATTTT. The rearrangement uses TRBV20-1 and TRBJ2-3; 12 positions agree with TRBD2. The CDR3 sequence is 17 residues long. Germline V CDR1 and CDR2: DFQATT, SNEGSKA (reference sequence). Losses at the gene ends were 4 bases for V and 0 bases for J; bases not matched to a gene: 8.

This chain links TRBV6-6 with TRBJ1-1; TRBD1 matches 7 bases. Germline trimming cut 5 bases from V and 0 bases from J; bases unmatched to any gene: 12. The CDR3 contains 17 residues. Germline loops: CDR1 MNHNY, CDR2 SVGAGI (reference sequence). Here the CDR3 reads CASSQWAGGGMNTEAFF. Written as DNA, the CDR3 is TGTGCCAGCAGTCAGTGGGCAGGGGGAGGCATGAACACTGAAGCTTTCTTT.

In its sample, this clonotype was seen a few times. The V call is TRBV20-1, the J call TRBJ1-1; TRBD1 matches 8 bases. The CDR3 has 12 amino acids. V lost 5 bases, J lost 10 bases, and 9 bases stayed unmatched. The germline gives CDR1 DFQATT, CDR2 SNEGSKA (reference sequence). CDR3 nucleotide sequence: TGCAGTGCTGGGGATCAGGGGGCGGCAGCTTTCTTT. Its protein is CSAGDQGAAAFF.

This clonotype has just a few counts. V is TRBV6-1 and J is TRBJ2-7; 11 bases are a match to TRBD2. The CDR3 extends over 15 amino acids. Trimming removed 7 bases from V and 0 bases from J; junction bases left unmatched: 5. Germline V gives CDR1 MNHNS, CDR2 SASEGT. The CDR3 is CASTLAGGISYEQYF. In DNA form, the CDR3 reads TGTGCCAGCACCCTAGCGGGGGGCATCTCCTACGAGCAGTACTTC.

This clonotype appeared a few times. The rearrangement joins TRBV3-1 to TRBJ2-1; no definite D call. The CDR3 contains 12 residues. Trimming pared 9 bases from V and 5 bases from J, leaving 11 bases between. The germline CDR1 and CDR2 sequences are LGHDT and YNNKEL (reference sequence). The CDR3 sequence: CASANHNNEQFF. DNA of the CDR3: TGTGCCAGTGCGAACCACAACAATGAGCAGTTCTTC.

This clonotype was counted ten times or more. This CDR3 reads CAISEPGQGASLMNTEAFF. In nucleotides, the CDR3 is TGTGCCATCAGTGAGCCTGGACAGGGGGCTTCACTCATGAACACTGAAGCTTTCTTT. This rearrangement joins TRBV10-3 to TRBJ1-1; 11 nucleotides align to TRBD1. J gave up 0 bases and V 2 bases, and 11 bases lay outside the gene matches. The germline V gene has CDR1 ENHRY and CDR2 SYGVKD. The CDR3 is 19 residues long.

By proportion, this clonotype is medium-sized. V is TRBV19 and J is TRBJ1-5; the D is unclear. V lost 3 bases, J lost 6 bases, and 12 bases lay in between. CDR3 length: 14 residues. Germline CDR1 reads LNHDA; CDR2 reads SQIVND (reference sequence). CDR3 region: CASSIGQKSQPQHF. CDR3 nucleotides: TGTGCCAGTAGTATTGGGCAGAAAAGTCAGCCCCAGCATTTT. Together with reference TRBV19 and TRBJ1-5, the CDR3 gives the full variable domain: DGGITQSPKYLFRKEGQNVTLSCEQNLNHDAMYWYRQDPGQGLRLIYYSQIVNDFQKGDIAEGYSVSREKKESFPLTVTSAQKNPTAFYLCASSIGQKSQPQHFGDGTRLSIL.

This clonotype was observed a few times. The V call is TRBV2, the J call TRBJ2-5; no clear D. CDR1 and CDR2 from the germline V gene are SNHLY and FYNNEI. CDR3 length: 11 residues. Trimming removed 6 bases at V and 3 bases at J, with 5 bases between. This chain's CDR3 is CASSVEETQYF. CDR3 DNA: TGTGCCAGCAGCGTTGAAGAGACCCAGTACTTC.

The table lists this clonotype with many counts. The rearrangement uses TRBV29-1 and TRBJ2-1, with 12 bases that match TRBD1. CDR3 length equals 14 residues. V shed 5 bases, J shed 7 bases, and the junction held 6 bases outside the gene matches. CDR1 and CDR2 from the germline V gene are SQVTM and ANQGSEA. CDR3 residues: CSVRGTGGINEQFF. CDR3 nucleotide sequence: TGCAGCGTTCGGGGGACAGGGGGCATTAATGAGCAGTTCTTC.

The rearrangement uses TRBV12-3 or TRBV12-4 and TRBJ1-6; the D gene is possibly TRBD1 (6 bases). Trimming cost V 5 bases and J 8 bases, with 13 bases left between them. This CDR3 is built from 14 residues. The DNA of the CDR3 is TGTGCCAGCAGTCCGACAGGAGGGCATTCACCCCTCCACTTT. Translation gives CASSPTGGHSPLHF.

The chain uses TRBV7-8 and TRBJ2-7, with D perhaps TRBD1 or TRBD2 (6 bases each). Germline V gene lookup returns CDR1 SGHVS and CDR2 FQNEAQ. Trimming cost V 8 bases and J 3 bases, with 14 bases left between them. This CDR3 has 13 residues. In DNA, the CDR3 is TGTGCCAGCCGGGTCGGGGGCAACTACGAGCAGTACTTC. Amino acid sequence: CASRVGGNYEQYF. Combining the CDR3 with reference TRBV7-8 and TRBJ2-7 gives the whole variable domain GAGVSQSPRYKVAKRGQDVALRCDPISGHVSLFWYQQALGQGPEFLTYFQNEAQLDKSGLPSDRFFAERPEGSVSTLKIQRTQQEDSAVYLCASRVGGNYEQYFGPGTRLTVT.

V and J are TRBV20-1 and TRBJ2-3; TRBD2 matches 7 bases. CDR3 size: 16 residues. V gave up 2 bases and J gave up 2 bases; unmatched junction bases: 10. From germline, CDR1 is DFQATT and CDR2 SNEGSKA (reference sequence). Here the CDR3 reads CSARSAGESFTDTQYF. DNA for the CDR3: TGCAGTGCTAGATCGGCGGGGGAGAGCTTCACAGATACGCAGTATTTT.

In its sample, this clonotype is medium-sized (0.01 to 0.1%). The chain has TRBV18 and TRBJ1-2; 8 bases line up with TRBD1. The CDR3 covers 13 residues. Germline V gene lookup returns CDR1 KGHSH and CDR2 LQKENI. The trim removed 4 bases at V and 4 bases at J, leaving 2 bases unmatched. The DNA for the CDR3 is TGTGCCAGCTCACTGGACAGGGCCTATGGCTACACCTTC. Residues: CASSLDRAYGYTF.